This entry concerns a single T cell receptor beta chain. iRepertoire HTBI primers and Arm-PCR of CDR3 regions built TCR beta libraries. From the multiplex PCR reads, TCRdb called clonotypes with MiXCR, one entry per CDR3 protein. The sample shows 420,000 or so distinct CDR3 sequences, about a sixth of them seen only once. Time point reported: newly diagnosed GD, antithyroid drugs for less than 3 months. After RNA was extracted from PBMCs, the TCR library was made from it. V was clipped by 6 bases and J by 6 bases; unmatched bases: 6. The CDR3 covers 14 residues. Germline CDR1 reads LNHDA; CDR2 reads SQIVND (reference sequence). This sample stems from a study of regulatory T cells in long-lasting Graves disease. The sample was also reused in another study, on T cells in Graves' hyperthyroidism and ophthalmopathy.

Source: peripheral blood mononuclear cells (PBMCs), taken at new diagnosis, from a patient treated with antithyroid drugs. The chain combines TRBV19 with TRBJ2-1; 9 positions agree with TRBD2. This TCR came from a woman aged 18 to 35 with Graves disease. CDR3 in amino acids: CASRREGRINEQFF. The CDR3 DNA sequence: TGTGCCAGTAGGCGGGAGGGGAGAATCAATGAGCAGTTCTTC.